This T cell receptor beta chain was identified during a study of T cell responses to AZD1222 COVID-19 vaccine. Analysis merged second doses at about 4 or about 12 weeks. Deletions cut 7 bases from V and 3 bases from J, with 13 bases between. The germline CDR1 and CDR2 sequences are LGHNA and YSLEER. The CDR3 totals 13 residues. TCRdb's table, derived via immunoSEQ multiplex PCR, lists solely in-frame clones and lacks some. This sample carries roughly 150,000 clones, 88% of them seen once, and the ten largest clones take 3.1%. In the case of this clone: Its antigen remains unidentified.

General observations from the study: Repertoires were obtained only post-peak T cell response. With dominance at 160-218 and 743-854, vaccine-associated CD4 TCRs spanned spike. Among the donors, most were white British and more were female, and clonal diversity was possibly underestimated.

The chain couples TRBV4-3 to TRBJ2-7; D is perhaps TRBD1 (5 bases). Sample: peripheral blood, taken 28 days after the second AZD1222 dose. The receptor's source is an adult who received the AZD1222 COVID-19 vaccine. CDR3 DNA sequence: TGCGCCAGCATCGACAGTCAAAGCTACGAGCAGTACTTC. It encodes CASIDSQSYEQYF.